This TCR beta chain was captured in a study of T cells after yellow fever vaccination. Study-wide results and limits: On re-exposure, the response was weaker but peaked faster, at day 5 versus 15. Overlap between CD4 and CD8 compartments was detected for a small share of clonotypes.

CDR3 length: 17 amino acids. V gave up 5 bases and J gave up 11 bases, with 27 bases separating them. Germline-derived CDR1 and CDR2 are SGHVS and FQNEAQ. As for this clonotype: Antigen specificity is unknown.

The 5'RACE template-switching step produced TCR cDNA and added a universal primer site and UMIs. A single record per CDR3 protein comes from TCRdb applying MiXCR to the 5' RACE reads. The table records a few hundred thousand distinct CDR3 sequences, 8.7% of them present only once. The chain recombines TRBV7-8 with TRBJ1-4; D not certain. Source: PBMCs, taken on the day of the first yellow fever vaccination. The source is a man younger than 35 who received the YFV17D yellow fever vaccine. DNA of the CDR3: TGTGCCAGCAGCACAACCGGGCTTCTGGAGTCGGTAAAGAAACTGTTTTTT. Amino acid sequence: CASSTTGLLESVKKLFF.